These 32 T cell receptor beta chains were sequenced from one sample in a study of beta chain features in type 1 diabetes listed by TCRdb under 2018. Libraries were constructed by the immunoSEQ multiplex PCR assay. All of the isolated RNA was reverse transcribed with the High Capacity cDNA Reverse Transcription Kit, so expressed TCRB transcripts were sequenced. The table was pulled from immuneACCESS by TCRdb, which kept in-frame rearrangements only. Such tables lose some clones; where checked, under half of the loss comes from unresolved V genes, and the rest has no known cause. Present in this sample are approximately 140,000 clones, roughly 10% of which were seen just once. The ten largest make up approximately 0.69% of the sample. Sequenced: central memory CD4+ T cells from blood. The receptors shown here come from a woman aged 40 to 50 in good health.

The chain is built from TRBV7-9 and TRBJ1-1; D gene ambiguous. Trimming cost V 3 bases and J 5 bases, with 10 bases left between them. Germline V lookup: CDR1 SEHNR, CDR2 FQNEAQ (reference sequence). The CDR3 consists of 13 residues. CDR3 loop: CASSFSSGTEAFF. The CDR3 DNA reads as TGTGCCAGCAGCTTCTCATCCGGGACTGAAGCTTTCTTT.

The V call is TRBV28, the J call TRBJ1-4; the D gene is possibly TRBD1 (5 bases). The CDR3 covers 15 residues. Per the germline V gene, CDR1 is MDHEN and CDR2 is SYDVKM. Between the trimmed V and J ends, which lost 2 bases and 6 bases, there was a span of 13 bases. The CDR3 nucleotides are TGTGCCAGCAGTTTAGTGGGAACGGGGGATGAAAAACTGTTTTTT. Translating gives CASSLVGTGDEKLFF. Looking up the rest from reference TRBV28 and TRBJ1-4 gives the full variable domain: DVKVTQSSRYLVKRTGEKVFLECVQDMDHENMFWYRQDPGLGLRLIYFSYDVKMKEKGDIPEGYSVSREKKERFSLILESASTNQTSMYLCASSLVGTGDEKLFFGSGTQLSVL.

This sequence joins TRBV27 and TRBJ2-7; possible D gene TRBD2, 6 bases. The CDR3 length is 15 residues. CDR1 MNHEY and CDR2 SMNVEV come from the germline V gene (reference sequence). Trimming pared 0 bases from V and 4 bases from J, leaving 13 bases between. The CDR3 is CASSLSRAGSYEQYF. The CDR3 nucleotides read TGTGCCAGCAGTTTATCGAGGGCGGGGTCGTACGAGCAGTACTTC.

This clone appeared a few times. The chain joins TRBV6-5 to TRBJ2-1; tentatively, D is TRBD1 (5 bases). V was shortened by 6 bases and J by 9 bases, with 21 bases between the two germline ends. Germline CDR1 is MNHEY and CDR2 is SVGAGI. This CDR3 contains 15 residues. In DNA, the CDR3 is TGTGCCAGCAGATTCGACAGCGCCCAGGGTGGTGAGCAGTTCTTC. Its translation: CASRFDSAQGGEQFF.

This clone came up a few times. This chain uses TRBV7-9 with TRBJ1-2; tentatively, D is TRBD1 (5 bases). The CDR3 sequence is 12 residues long. Germline loops: CDR1 SEHNR, CDR2 FQNEAQ (reference sequence). V was trimmed by 4 bases and J by 7 bases, leaving 10 bases between them. CDR3 sequence reads: CASSSREAGYTF. The CDR3 DNA reads as TGTGCCAGCAGCTCCAGGGAGGCTGGCTACACCTTC.

This clone has more than one count but fewer than ten. J is TRBJ2-1 and V is TRBV10-3; TRBD2 is a possible D gene (5 bases). CDR3 length: 12 residues. V shed 2 bases and J shed 8 bases, with 7 bases lying between them. CDR1 is ENHRY, CDR2 SYGVKD, per germline. The DNA for the CDR3 is TGTGCCATCAGTGAGGAGGGTTATGAGCAGTTCTTC. Translating it yields CAISEEGYEQFF.

This clone came up a few times. The chain recombines TRBV27 with TRBJ1-2; maybe TRBD1 (5 bases). The ends were cut back, 11 bases at V and 3 bases at J, with 16 bases in the middle. Germline CDR1 reads MNHEY; CDR2 reads SMNVEV (reference sequence). The CDR3 has 13 residues. The CDR3 DNA reads TGTGCCGCGCGGGGCCGCGGGGACTATGGCTACACCTTC. It codes for CAARGRGDYGYTF.

V gene TRBV7-8 combines with J gene TRBJ2-3, with 10 nucleotides matching TRBD2. Germline V gives CDR1 SGHVS, CDR2 FQNEAQ. The CDR3 has 17 amino acids. The ends lost 0 bases at V and 1 base at J; junction bases unmatched: 4. The CDR3 reads CASSLATSGWGTDTQYF. The CDR3 DNA reads as TGTGCCAGCAGCTTAGCGACTAGCGGGTGGGGCACAGATACGCAGTATTTT. The complete variable domain, with remaining parts taken from reference TRBV7-8 and TRBJ2-3, reads GAGVSQSPRYKVAKRGQDVALRCDPISGHVSLFWYQQALGQGPEFLTYFQNEAQLDKSGLPSDRFFAERPEGSVSTLKIQRTQQEDSAVYLCASSLATSGWGTDTQYFGPGTRLTVL.

This clone was detected a few times. In DNA form, the CDR3 reads TGTGCCAGCAGCCCCCCCGGGGGTGGCGAGCAGTACTTC. Its protein is CASSPPGGGEQYF. The gene calls are TRBV7-2 and TRBJ2-7; D perhaps matches TRBD2 (6 bases). This CDR3 has 13 amino acids. Trimming stripped 5 bases from V and 6 bases from J, with 14 bases between. Germline V lookup: CDR1 SGHTA, CDR2 FQGNSA.

This clone was counted only a few times. The chain uses TRBV6-5 and TRBJ1-5; tentative D call: TRBD1 (5 bases). CDR3 length: 15 residues. The germline gives CDR1 MNHEY, CDR2 SVGAGI. The V and J ends lost 2 bases and 4 bases respectively, with 12 bases between them. This chain's CDR3 is CASSYDSVGNQPQHF. Written as DNA, the CDR3 is TGTGCCAGCAGTTACGACAGCGTGGGGAATCAGCCCCAGCATTTT.

This clone has just a few counts. The rearrangement links TRBV10-3 to TRBJ1-3; 8 bases are a match to TRBD1. V was pared by 5 bases and J by 2 bases, with 5 bases of the junction left unmatched. The germline CDR1 and CDR2 sequences are ENHRY and SYGVKD. The CDR3 covers 15 residues. CDR3 residues: CAISYDRGPGNTIYF. As DNA, the CDR3 is TGTGCCATCAGTTACGACAGGGGCCCTGGAAACACCATATATTTT.

The chain has TRBV27 and TRBJ2-4, with a tentative D call TRBD2 (5 bases). The V end lost 2 bases, the J end lost 0 bases, and 8 bases lay between the germline ends. This CDR3 has 15 amino acids. Germline loops: CDR1 MNHEY, CDR2 SMNVEV (reference sequence). The CDR3 DNA follows: TGTGCCAGCAGTTTAATGGGAGTAGCCAAAAACATTCAGTACTTC. This gives the protein CASSLMGVAKNIQYF.

This clone was found a few times. The CDR3 DNA follows: TGTGCCAGCGGGGGGGGCTATGAGCAGTTCTTC. Its protein is CASGGGYEQFF. J is TRBJ2-1 and V is TRBV4-2; a weak D match, TRBD2 (7 bases). The CDR3 is made up of 11 amino acids. V was shortened by 8 bases and J by 8 bases, with 10 bases between the two germline ends. Germline CDR1 and CDR2: LGHNA and YNFKEQ.

V usage is TRBV6-1 and J usage is TRBJ1-5, with 7 bases matching TRBD1. The V and J ends lost 4 bases and 6 bases, in that order; junction bases with no gene match: 9. There are 15 residues in the CDR3. Germline V lookup: CDR1 MNHNS, CDR2 SASEGT. The CDR3 spells CASSAIGGAGQPQHF. CDR3 coding DNA: TGTGCCAGCAGTGCGATAGGGGGCGCGGGTCAGCCCCAGCATTTT.

The rearrangement links TRBV2 to TRBJ2-7; 9 positions match TRBD1. This CDR3 spans 14 amino acids. Per germline, CDR1 SNHLY and CDR2 FYNNEI. Trimming at V came to 6 bases and at J to 2 bases, leaving 5 bases not matched to a gene. The CDR3 loop is CASRGTGLAYEQYF. The CDR3 nucleotides are TGTGCCAGCAGGGGGACAGGGCTTGCCTACGAGCAGTACTTC.

The chain employs TRBV7-2 and TRBJ2-1, with D possibly TRBD2 on 7 matching bases. The V end was cut by 1 base, the J end by 6 bases, with 13 bases between. Germline loops: CDR1 SGHTA, CDR2 FQGNSA. The CDR3 totals 15 residues. In nucleotides, the CDR3 is TGTGCCAGCAGCTTAGGGGGGGGGCTCGGCAATGAGCAGTTCTTC. It codes for CASSLGGGLGNEQFF.

V is TRBV11-2 and J is TRBJ1-6, with 9 bases identical to TRBD1. Looked up from germline, CDR1 is SGHAT and CDR2 is FQNNGV. The CDR3 contains 13 residues. The trim removed 5 bases at V and 15 bases at J, leaving 8 bases unmatched. The CDR3 coding sequence is TGTGCCAGCAGCAGGGACAGGGCGGGTGACCTCCACTTT. This encodes CASSRDRAGDLHF.

This clone was found a few times. The V and J genes are TRBV7-9 and TRBJ1-2, with unresolved D. The CDR3 length is 14 residues. CDR1 and CDR2 from the germline V gene are SEHNR and FQNEAQ (reference sequence). V lost 1 base to trimming and J lost 3 bases, with 9 bases between them. This CDR3 is CASSLESIDYGYTF. The CDR3 DNA is TGTGCCAGCAGCTTAGAGTCCATAGACTATGGCTACACCTTC.

The genes are TRBV7-9 and TRBJ2-7; 9 bases match TRBD2. J lost 6 bases, V lost 4 bases, and 7 bases had no gene match. The CDR3 contains 14 residues. Germline V gene lookup returns CDR1 SEHNR and CDR2 FQNEAQ (reference sequence). The CDR3 region is CASSYTRRGGEQYF. The CDR3 nucleotides are TGTGCCAGCAGCTATACAAGGCGGGGGGGCGAGCAGTACTTC.

The sample holds a few counts of this clone. V gene TRBV15 combines with J gene TRBJ1-2; no clear D gene. CDR1 is LNHNV and CDR2 is YYDKDF in the germline V gene (reference sequence). The CDR3 is 13 amino acids. The V and J ends lost 0 bases and 4 bases respectively, with 6 bases between them. DNA for the CDR3: TGTGCCACCAGCAGAGATGTTCTCTATGGCTACACCTTC. Encoded protein: CATSRDVLYGYTF.

This sequence joins TRBV5-4 and TRBJ2-6; 10 positions agree with TRBD1. CDR3 size: 16 residues. The V gene end was trimmed by 9 bases and the J gene end by 0 bases; junction bases not matched to a gene: 6. Germline lookup yields CDR1 SGHNT and CDR2 YYREEE (reference sequence). CDR3 DNA: TGTGCCATCCCGACAGGGGGCTTCTCTGGGGCCAACGTCCTGACTTTC. Its translation: CAIPTGGFSGANVLTF.

This clone showed up just a few times. This chain uses TRBV11-2 with TRBJ2-5; 7 nucleotides align to TRBD1. Trimming at V came to 3 bases and at J to 1 base, leaving 2 bases not matched to a gene. Germline CDR1 SGHAT, CDR2 FQNNGV. This CDR3 comprises 14 residues. The CDR3 loop is CASSFNRGQETQYF. The CDR3 bases are TGTGCCAGCAGCTTCAACAGGGGCCAAGAGACCCAGTACTTC.

This rearrangement joins TRBV7-2 to TRBJ1-2; 9 nucleotides line up with TRBD1. The CDR3 is 14 amino acids. The V gene's germline CDR1 is SGHTA and CDR2 FQGNSA. The J segment lost 8 bases and the V segment lost 1 base, leaving 5 bases of the junction unmatched. The DNA for the CDR3 is TGTGCCAGCAGCTTAGTACAGGGGGCTGGGGGCTACACCTTC. Protein: CASSLVQGAGGYTF.

This clone turned up a few times. This chain links TRBV4-3 with TRBJ2-5; D might be TRBD1 (6 bases). V was shortened by 1 base and J by 3 bases, with 15 bases between the two germline ends. The CDR3 totals 16 residues. Germline V lookup: CDR1 LGHNA, CDR2 YSLEER. The CDR3 DNA reads as TGCGCCAGCAGCCAAGTTACCGGGACAAAAGAAGAGACCCAGTACTTC. This sequence encodes CASSQVTGTKEETQYF.

In its sample, this clone was seen a few times. The genes are TRBV5-1 and TRBJ2-2; maybe TRBD1 (6 bases). This CDR3 is built from 14 residues. V was pared by 7 bases and J by 0 bases, with 10 bases between. The germline V gene has CDR1 SGHRS and CDR2 YFSETQ. As DNA, the CDR3 is TGCGCCAGCGGGGACACCTCGAACACCGGGGAGCTGTTTTTT. Amino acid sequence: CASGDTSNTGELFF.

This clone appeared a few times. This chain uses TRBV2 with TRBJ1-2; maybe TRBD1 (6 bases). There are 15 residues in the CDR3. V lost 1 base to trimming and J lost 2 bases, with 11 bases between them. Germline V lookup: CDR1 SNHLY, CDR2 FYNNEI. CDR3 residues: CASSEETGLNYGYTF. The CDR3 region has the DNA TGTGCCAGCAGTGAAGAGACAGGCTTAAACTATGGCTACACCTTC.

The V call is TRBV27, the J call TRBJ2-3; maybe TRBD1 (6 bases). CDR3 length: 15 residues. The germline V gene encodes CDR1 MNHEY and CDR2 SMNVEV (reference sequence). V was pared by 1 base and J by 2 bases, with 10 bases between. CDR3 sequence: CASSLWGLHTDTQYF. CDR3 nucleotide sequence: TGTGCCAGCAGTTTATGGGGGCTCCACACAGATACGCAGTATTTT.

This clone was picked up a small number of times. The V gene is TRBV5-6, the J gene TRBJ2-3; D gene uncertain. The V end was cut by 0 bases, the J end by 1 base, with 6 bases between. The CDR3 covers 14 residues. Germline values: CDR1 SGHDT, CDR2 YYEEEE. The CDR3 DNA reads as TGTGCCAGCAGCTTGGGAGGAGGCACAGATACGCAGTATTTT. As protein: CASSLGGGTDTQYF.

The rearrangement links TRBV5-1 to TRBJ2-1, with TRBD2 matching over 8 bases. CDR1 and CDR2 (germline): SGHRS, YFSETQ. Trimming at V came to 0 bases and at J to 3 bases, leaving 2 bases not matched to a gene. CDR3 length: 15 amino acids. The CDR3 is CASSLGGGLYNEQFF. In DNA form, the CDR3 reads TGCGCCAGCAGCTTGGGCGGGGGGCTCTACAATGAGCAGTTCTTC. Variable domain in full (rest from reference TRBV5-1 and TRBJ2-1): KAGVTQTPRYLIKTRGQQVTLSCSPISGHRSVSWYQQTPGQGLQFLFEYFSETQRNKGNFPGRFSGRQFSNSRSEMNVSTLELGDSALYLCASSLGGGLYNEQFFGPGTRLTVL.

The chain links TRBV7-2 to TRBJ2-5, with TRBD2 matching over 9 bases. Germline V gene sequence: CDR1 SGHTA, CDR2 FQGNSA. The V gene end was trimmed by 3 bases and the J gene end by 4 bases; junction bases not matched to a gene: 12. The CDR3 sequence is 17 residues long. The CDR3, as DNA: TGTGCCAGCAGCTTTTCAGCGGGCGGGGGGGGTGGAGAGACCCAGTACTTC. Its protein product is CASSFSAGGGGGETQYF.

The genes are TRBV2 and TRBJ1-2; 10 nucleotides agree with TRBD1. The CDR3 totals 12 residues. Germline lookup yields CDR1 SNHLY and CDR2 FYNNEI. J was trimmed by 5 bases and V by 7 bases; bases with no gene match: 1. The DNA of the CDR3 is TGTGCCAGCAAGGACAGGGGGTATGGCTACACCTTC. Translating gives CASKDRGYGYTF.

The chain combines TRBV19 with TRBJ2-3; possibly TRBD2 for D (6 bases). The length of the CDR3 is 17 residues. Between the trimmed V and J ends, which lost 3 bases and 9 bases, there was a span of 25 bases. CDR1 is LNHDA and CDR2 is SQIVND in the germline V gene (reference sequence). The CDR3 nucleotides read TGTGCCAGTAGTATCCAAGCGGGCGGGCTCTCAATGGCGACGCAGTATTTT. Translation: CASSIQAGGLSMATQYF.